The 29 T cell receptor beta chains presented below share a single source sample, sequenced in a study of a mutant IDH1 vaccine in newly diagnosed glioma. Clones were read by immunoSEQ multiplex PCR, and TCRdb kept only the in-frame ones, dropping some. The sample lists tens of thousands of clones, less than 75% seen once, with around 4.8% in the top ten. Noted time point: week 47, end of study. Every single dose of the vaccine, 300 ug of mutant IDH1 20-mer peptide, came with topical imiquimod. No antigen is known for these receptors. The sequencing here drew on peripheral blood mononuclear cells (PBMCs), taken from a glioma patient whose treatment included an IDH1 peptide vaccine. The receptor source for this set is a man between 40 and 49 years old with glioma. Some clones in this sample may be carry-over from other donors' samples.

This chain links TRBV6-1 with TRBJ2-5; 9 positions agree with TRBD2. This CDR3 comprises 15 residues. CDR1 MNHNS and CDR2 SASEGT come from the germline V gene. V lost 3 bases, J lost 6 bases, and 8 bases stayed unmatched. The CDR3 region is CASSERAGGPKTQYF. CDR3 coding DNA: TGTGCCAGCAGTGAGAGAGCGGGGGGCCCCAAGACCCAGTACTTC.

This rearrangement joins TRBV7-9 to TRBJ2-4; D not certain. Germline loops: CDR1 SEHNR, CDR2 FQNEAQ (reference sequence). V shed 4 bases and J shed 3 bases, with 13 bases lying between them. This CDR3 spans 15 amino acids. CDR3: CASSSDRADKNIQYF. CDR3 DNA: TGTGCCAGCAGCTCGGACCGGGCAGACAAAAACATTCAGTACTTC.

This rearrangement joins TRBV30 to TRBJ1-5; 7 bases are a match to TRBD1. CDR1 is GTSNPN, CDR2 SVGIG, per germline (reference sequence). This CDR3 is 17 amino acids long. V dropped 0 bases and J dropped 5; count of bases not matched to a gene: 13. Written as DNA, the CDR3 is TGTGCCTGGAGTGTAAACAGGGGAAGAATAGCCGATCAGCCCCAGCATTTT. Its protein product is CAWSVNRGRIADQPQHF.

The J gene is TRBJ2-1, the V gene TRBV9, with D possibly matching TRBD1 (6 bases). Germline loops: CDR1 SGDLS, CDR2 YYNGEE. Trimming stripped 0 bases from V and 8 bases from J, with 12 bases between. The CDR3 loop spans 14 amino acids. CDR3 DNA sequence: TGTGCCAGCAGCGTAGCAGGGGAAGACGATGAGCAGTTCTTC. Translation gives CASSVAGEDDEQFF.

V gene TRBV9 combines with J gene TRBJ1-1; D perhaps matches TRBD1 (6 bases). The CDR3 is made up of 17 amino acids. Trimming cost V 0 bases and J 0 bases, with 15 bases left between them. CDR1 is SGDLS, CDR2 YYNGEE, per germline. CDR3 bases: TGTGCCAGCAGCGTAGCTCCGGGGGGCATGATGAACACTGAAGCTTTCTTT. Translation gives CASSVAPGGMMNTEAFF.

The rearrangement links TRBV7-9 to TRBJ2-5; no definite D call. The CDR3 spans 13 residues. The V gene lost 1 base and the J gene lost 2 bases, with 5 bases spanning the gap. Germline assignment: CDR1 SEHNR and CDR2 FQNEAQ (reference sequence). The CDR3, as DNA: TGTGCCAGCAGCTTAGGGGATCAAGAGACCCAGTACTTC. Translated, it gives CASSLGDQETQYF.

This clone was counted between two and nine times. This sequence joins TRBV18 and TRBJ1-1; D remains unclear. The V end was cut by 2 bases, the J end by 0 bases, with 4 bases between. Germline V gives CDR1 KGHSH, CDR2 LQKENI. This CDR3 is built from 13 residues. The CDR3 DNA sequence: TGTGCCAGCTCACCAGGGATGAACACTGAAGCTTTCTTT. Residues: CASSPGMNTEAFF.

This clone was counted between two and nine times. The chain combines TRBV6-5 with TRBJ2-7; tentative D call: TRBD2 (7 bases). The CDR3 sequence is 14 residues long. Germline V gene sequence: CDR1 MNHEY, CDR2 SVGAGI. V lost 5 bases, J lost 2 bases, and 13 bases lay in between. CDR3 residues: CASSHRGAAYEQYF. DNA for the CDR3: TGTGCCAGCAGTCACCGGGGGGCTGCCTACGAGCAGTACTTC.

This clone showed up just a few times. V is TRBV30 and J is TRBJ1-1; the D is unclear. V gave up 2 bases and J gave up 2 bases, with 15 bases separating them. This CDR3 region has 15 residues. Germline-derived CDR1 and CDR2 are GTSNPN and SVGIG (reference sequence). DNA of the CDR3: TGTGCCTGGAGTCCGGGTTGGAAACTCAACACTGAAGCTTTCTTT. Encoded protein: CAWSPGWKLNTEAFF.

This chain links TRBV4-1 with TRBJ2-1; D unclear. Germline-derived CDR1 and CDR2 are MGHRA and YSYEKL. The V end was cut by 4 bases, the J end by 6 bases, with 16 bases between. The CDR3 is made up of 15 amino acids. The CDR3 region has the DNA TGCGCCAGCAGCCCAAAGGCATTTGCTTGCAATGAGCAGTTCTTC. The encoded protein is CASSPKAFACNEQFF.

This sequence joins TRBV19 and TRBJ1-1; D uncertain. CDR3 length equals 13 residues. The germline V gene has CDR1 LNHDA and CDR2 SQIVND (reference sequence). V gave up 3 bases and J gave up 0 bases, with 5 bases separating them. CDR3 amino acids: CASSMAMNTEAFF. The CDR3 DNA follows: TGTGCCAGTAGTATGGCGATGAACACTGAAGCTTTCTTT.

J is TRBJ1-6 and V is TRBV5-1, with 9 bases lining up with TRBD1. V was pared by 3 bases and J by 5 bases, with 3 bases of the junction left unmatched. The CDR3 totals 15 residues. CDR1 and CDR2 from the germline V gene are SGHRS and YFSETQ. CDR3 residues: CASSSRTGDNSPLHF. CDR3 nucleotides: TGCGCCAGCAGCTCCCGGACAGGGGATAATTCACCCCTCCACTTT.

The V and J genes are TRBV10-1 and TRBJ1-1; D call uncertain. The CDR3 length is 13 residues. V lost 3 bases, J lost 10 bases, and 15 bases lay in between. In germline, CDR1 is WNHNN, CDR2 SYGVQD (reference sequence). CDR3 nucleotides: TGCGCCAGCAGTGACCCCGGCCACGGAAGAGCTTTCTTT. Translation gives CASSDPGHGRAFF.

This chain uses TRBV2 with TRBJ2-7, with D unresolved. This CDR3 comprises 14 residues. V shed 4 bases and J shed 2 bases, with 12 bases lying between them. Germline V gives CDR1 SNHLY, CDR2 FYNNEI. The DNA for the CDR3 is TGTGCCAGCAGTGTTGGCGGCGGCGCCTACGAGCAGTACTTC. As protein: CASSVGGGAYEQYF.

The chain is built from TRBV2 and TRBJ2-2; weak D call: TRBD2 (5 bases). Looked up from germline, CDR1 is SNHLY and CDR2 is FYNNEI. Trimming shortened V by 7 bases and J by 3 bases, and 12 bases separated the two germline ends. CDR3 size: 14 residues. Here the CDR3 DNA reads TGTGCCAGCAACCAGATCGGGGACACCGGGGAGCTGTTTTTT. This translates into CASNQIGDTGELFF.

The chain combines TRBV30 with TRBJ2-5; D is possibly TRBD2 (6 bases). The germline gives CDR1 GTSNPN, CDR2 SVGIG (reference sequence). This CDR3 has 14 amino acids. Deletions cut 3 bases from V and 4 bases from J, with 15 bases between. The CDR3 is CAWRSSGLGETQYF. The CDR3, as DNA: TGTGCCTGGAGGAGTAGCGGACTCGGAGAGACCCAGTACTTC.

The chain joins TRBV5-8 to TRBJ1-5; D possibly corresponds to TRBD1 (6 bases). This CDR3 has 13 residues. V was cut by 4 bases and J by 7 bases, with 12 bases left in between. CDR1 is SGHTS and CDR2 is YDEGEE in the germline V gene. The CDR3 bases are TGTGCCAGCAGCAAAAACAGGGACCAGCCCCAGCATTTT. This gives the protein CASSKNRDQPQHF.

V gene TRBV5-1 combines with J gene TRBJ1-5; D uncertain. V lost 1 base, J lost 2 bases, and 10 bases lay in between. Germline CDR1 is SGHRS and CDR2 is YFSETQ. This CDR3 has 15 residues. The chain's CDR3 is CASSLNGEGNQPQHF. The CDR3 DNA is TGCGCCAGCAGCTTGAATGGAGAGGGCAATCAGCCCCAGCATTTT.

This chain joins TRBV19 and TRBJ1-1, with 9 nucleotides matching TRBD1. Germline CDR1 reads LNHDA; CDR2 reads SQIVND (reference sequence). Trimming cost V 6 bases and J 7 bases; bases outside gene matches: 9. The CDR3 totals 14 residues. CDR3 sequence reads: CASRTVGTGIEAFF. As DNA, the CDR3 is TGTGCCAGTAGGACAGTGGGGACAGGGATTGAAGCTTTCTTT.

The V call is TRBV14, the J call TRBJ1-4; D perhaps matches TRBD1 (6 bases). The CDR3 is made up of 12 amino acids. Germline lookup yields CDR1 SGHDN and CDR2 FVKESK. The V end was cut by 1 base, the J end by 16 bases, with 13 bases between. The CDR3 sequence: CASSQANRVWFF. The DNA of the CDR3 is TGTGCCAGCAGCCAAGCGAACAGGGTATGGTTTTTT.

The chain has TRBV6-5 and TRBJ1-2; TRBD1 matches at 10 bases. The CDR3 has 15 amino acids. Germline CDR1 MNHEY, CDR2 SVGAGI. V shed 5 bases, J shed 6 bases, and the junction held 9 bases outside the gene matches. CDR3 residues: CASSPPPDRGNGYTF. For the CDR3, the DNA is TGTGCCAGCAGTCCGCCCCCGGACAGGGGGAATGGCTACACCTTC.

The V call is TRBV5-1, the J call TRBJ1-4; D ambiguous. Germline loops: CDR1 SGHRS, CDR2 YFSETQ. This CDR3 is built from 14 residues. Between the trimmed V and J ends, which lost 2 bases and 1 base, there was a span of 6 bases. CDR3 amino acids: CASSFGETNEKLFF. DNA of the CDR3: TGCGCCAGCAGCTTTGGAGAAACTAATGAAAAACTGTTTTTT. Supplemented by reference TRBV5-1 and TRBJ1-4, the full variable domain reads KAGVTQTPRYLIKTRGQQVTLSCSPISGHRSVSWYQQTPGQGLQFLFEYFSETQRNKGNFPGRFSGRQFSNSRSEMNVSTLELGDSALYLCASSFGETNEKLFFGSGTQLSVL.

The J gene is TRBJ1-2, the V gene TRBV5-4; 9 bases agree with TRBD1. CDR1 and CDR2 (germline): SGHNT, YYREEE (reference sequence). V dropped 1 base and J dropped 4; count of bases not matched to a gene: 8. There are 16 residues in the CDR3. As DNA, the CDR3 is TGTGCCAGCAGCTTGCCGGGACAGGGCGCAATCTATGGCTACACCTTC. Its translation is CASSLPGQGAIYGYTF.

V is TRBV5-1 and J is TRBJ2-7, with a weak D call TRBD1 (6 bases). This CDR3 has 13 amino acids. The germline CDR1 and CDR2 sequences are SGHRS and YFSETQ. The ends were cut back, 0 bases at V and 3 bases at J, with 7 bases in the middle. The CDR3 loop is CASSLDRDYEQYF. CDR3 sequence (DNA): TGCGCCAGCAGCTTGGACAGGGACTACGAGCAGTACTTC.

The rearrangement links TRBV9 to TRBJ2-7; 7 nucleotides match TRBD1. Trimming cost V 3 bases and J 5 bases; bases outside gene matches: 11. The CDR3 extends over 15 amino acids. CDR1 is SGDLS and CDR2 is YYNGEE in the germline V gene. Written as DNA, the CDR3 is TGTGCCAGCAGCGCAACTACGACAGGGCTCCACGAGCAGTACTTC. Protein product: CASSATTTGLHEQYF.

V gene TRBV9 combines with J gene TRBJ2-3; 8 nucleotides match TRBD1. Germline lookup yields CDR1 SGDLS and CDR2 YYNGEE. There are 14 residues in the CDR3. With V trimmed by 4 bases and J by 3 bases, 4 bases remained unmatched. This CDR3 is CASSPDRATDTQYF. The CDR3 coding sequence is TGTGCCAGCAGCCCGGACAGGGCGACAGATACGCAGTATTTT.

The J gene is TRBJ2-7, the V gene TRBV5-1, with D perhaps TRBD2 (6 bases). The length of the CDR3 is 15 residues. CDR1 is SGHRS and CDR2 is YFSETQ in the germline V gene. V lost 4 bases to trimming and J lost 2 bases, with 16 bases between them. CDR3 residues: CASSMGLPATYEQYF. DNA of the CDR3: TGCGCCAGCAGCATGGGACTGCCGGCTACCTACGAGCAGTACTTC.

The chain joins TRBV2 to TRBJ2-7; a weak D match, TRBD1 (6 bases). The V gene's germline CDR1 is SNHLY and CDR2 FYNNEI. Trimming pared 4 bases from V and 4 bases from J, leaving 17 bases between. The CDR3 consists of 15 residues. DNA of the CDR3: TGTGCCAGCAGTGTGACAGGACTTCAACGATACGAGCAGTACTTC. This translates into CASSVTGLQRYEQYF.

CDR3 DNA: TGTGCCAGCAGCTCCGTAACAGCGAACACCGGGGAGCTGTTTTTT. This translates into CASSSVTANTGELFF. V usage is TRBV5-4 and J usage is TRBJ2-2; D not certain. Germline-derived CDR1 and CDR2 are SGHNT and YYREEE (reference sequence). V was clipped by 3 bases and J by 0 bases, with 9 bases between them. The CDR3 runs to 15 residues.